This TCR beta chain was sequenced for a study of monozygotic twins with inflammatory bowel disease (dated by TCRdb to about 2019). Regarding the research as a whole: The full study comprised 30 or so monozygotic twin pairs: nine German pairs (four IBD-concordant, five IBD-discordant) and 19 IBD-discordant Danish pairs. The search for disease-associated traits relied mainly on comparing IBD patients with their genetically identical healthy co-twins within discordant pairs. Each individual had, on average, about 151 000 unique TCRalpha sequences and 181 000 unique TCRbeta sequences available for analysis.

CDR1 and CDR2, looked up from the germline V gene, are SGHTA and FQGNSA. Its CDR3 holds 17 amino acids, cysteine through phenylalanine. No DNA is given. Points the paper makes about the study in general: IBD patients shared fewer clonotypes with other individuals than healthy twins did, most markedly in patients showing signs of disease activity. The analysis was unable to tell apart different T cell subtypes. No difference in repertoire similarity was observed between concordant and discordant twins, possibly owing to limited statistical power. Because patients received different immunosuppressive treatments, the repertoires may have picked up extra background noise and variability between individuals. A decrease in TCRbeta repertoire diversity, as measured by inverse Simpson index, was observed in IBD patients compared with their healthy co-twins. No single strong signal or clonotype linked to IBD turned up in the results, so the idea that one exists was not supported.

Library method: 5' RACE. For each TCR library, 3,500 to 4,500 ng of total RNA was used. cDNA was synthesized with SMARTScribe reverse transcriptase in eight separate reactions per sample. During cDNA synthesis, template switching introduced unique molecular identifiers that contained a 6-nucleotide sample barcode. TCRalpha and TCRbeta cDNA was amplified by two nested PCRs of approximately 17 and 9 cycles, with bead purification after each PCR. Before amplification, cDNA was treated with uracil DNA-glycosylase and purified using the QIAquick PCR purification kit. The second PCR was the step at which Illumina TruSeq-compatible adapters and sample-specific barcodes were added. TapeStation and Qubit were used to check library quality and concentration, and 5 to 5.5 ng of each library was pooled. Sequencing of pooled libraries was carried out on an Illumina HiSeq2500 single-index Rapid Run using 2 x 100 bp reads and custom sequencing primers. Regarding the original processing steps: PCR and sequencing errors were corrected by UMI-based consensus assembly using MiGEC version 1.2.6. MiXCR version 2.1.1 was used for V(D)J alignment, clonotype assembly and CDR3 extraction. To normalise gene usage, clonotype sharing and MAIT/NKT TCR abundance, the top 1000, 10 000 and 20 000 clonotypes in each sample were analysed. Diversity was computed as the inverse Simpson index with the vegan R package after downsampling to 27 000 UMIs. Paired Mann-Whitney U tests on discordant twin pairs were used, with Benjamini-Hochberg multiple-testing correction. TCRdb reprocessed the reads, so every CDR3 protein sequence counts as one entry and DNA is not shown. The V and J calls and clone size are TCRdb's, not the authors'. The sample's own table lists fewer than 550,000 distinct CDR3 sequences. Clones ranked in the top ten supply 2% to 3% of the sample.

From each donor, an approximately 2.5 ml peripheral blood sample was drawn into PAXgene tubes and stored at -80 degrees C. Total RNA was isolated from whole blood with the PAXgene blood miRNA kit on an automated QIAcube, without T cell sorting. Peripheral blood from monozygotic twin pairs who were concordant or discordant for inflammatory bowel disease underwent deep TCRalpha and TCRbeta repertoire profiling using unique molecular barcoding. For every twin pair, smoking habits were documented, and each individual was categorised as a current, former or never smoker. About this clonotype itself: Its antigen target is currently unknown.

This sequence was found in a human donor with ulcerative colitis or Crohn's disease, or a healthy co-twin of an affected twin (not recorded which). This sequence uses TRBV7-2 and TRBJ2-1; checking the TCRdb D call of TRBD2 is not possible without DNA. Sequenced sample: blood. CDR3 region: CASSSSRLAGVGNEQFF.